The sequence of this T cell receptor (beta chain) was determined in a study of cytomegalovirus exposure and HLA in healthy donors. PCR was performed using 60 Vbeta and 13 Jbeta primers. Sequencing used immunoSEQ multiplex PCR; TCRdb keeps in-frame clones, though not all of them. Its table records tens of thousands of clones. The CDR3 is 16 amino acids. Germline loops: CDR1 GTSNPN, CDR2 SVGIG (reference sequence). V was clipped by 0 bases and J by 4 bases, with 15 bases between them. Sequenced material: PBMCs. The origin of this receptor is a man between 40 and 49 years old in good health and CMV-seronegative. This chain links TRBV30 with TRBJ1-4; D is perhaps TRBD1 (6 bases). The CDR3, as DNA: TGTGCCTGGAGTGTACGAGGGGGAGGGGGTAATGAAAAACTGTTTTTT. Amino acids: CAWSVRGGGGNEKLFF.